This T cell receptor beta chain stems from a study of control samples from healthy donors and cancer patients. CDR1 GTSNPN and CDR2 SVGIG come from the germline V gene (reference sequence). CDR3 length: 18 amino acids. The V and J ends lost 0 bases and 4 bases, in that order; junction bases with no gene match: 13. Assay used: immunoSEQ multiplex PCR; TCRdb lists only in-frame clones, some missing. Of some 71,000 clones listed, 80% to 90% are singletons. The sequence was collected from a woman in her fifties or sixties with head and neck cancer. The chain recombines TRBV30 with TRBJ1-2; 11 nucleotides agree with TRBD1. The source material was PBMCs. The CDR3 region has the DNA TGTGCCTGGAGTGTGATGTTGGGACAGGGGGGTAGTCGCTATGGCTACACCTTC. As protein: CAWSVMLGQGGSRYGYTF.